These 7 T cell receptor beta chains share one sample of origin, sequenced in a study of blood T cells in healthy people across ages. A second PCR, run for about 6 to 11 cycles, used a sample-barcoded 5' primer plus a J-beta primer mix. TCRdb ran MiXCR on the 5' RACE reads and lists one entry per CDR3 protein. The table includes 1.5 million or so distinct CDR3 sequences, less than 45% detected once. The material sequenced was blood. These receptors all stem from a woman aged 18-30 years in good health.

This clonotype turned up a few times. This sequence joins TRBV29-1 and TRBJ2-1; no clear D gene. The CDR3 contains 14 residues. Between the trimmed V and J ends, which lost 7 bases and 8 bases, there was a span of 21 bases. Germline lookup yields CDR1 SQVTM and CDR2 ANQGSEA. The CDR3 DNA reads as TGCAGCGGGGTGGCTAGTAGGCTTTGGGATGAGCAGTTCTTC. Translation: CSGVASRLWDEQFF.

This clonotype was counted only a few times. The rearrangement uses TRBV7-2 and TRBJ2-7; no clear D gene. The V end lost 1 base, the J end lost 6 bases, and 16 bases lay between the germline ends. There are 15 residues in the CDR3. Per germline, CDR1 SGHTA and CDR2 FQGNSA. CDR3 in amino acids: CASSLDVAGYGEQYF. The CDR3 bases are TGTGCCAGCAGCTTAGACGTTGCCGGGTACGGCGAGCAGTACTTC.

This clonotype was counted between two and nine times. This sequence joins TRBV14 and TRBJ1-4; D gene ambiguous. Germline CDR1 SGHDN, CDR2 FVKESK. This CDR3 has 14 amino acids. With 4 bases removed from V and 5 bases from J, the gap between germline ends came to 11 bases. CDR3 sequence: CASSPGNSNEKLFF. For the CDR3, the DNA is TGTGCCAGCAGCCCCGGGAACTCAAATGAAAAACTGTTTTTT.

The chain uses TRBV6-5 and TRBJ2-7; D gene ambiguous. This CDR3 is 14 amino acids long. V shed 0 bases and J shed 6 bases, with 12 bases lying between them. In germline, CDR1 is MNHEY, CDR2 SVGAGI. The CDR3 reads CASSYSMTAGEQYF. The CDR3 region has the DNA TGTGCCAGCAGTTACTCGATGACGGCTGGCGAGCAGTACTTC.

This chain joins TRBV30 and TRBJ1-1; D uncertain. Germline V gene lookup returns CDR1 GTSNPN and CDR2 SVGIG (reference sequence). The CDR3 has 12 amino acids. V lost 5 bases and J 4 bases, leaving 11 bases between the germline ends. The CDR3 loop reads CAWGWSGTEAFF. CDR3 in DNA: TGTGCCTGGGGGTGGAGTGGCACTGAAGCTTTCTTT.

This sequence joins TRBV2 and TRBJ1-2; D gene unclear. Germline V lookup: CDR1 SNHLY, CDR2 FYNNEI. CDR3 size: 13 residues. Trimming took 3 bases from V and 8 from J, leaving 13 bases between them. The CDR3 loop is CASSDSVSQGYTF. CDR3 sequence (DNA): TGTGCCAGCAGTGACTCAGTTTCTCAGGGCTACACCTTC.

The CDR3 protein is CASRTGNNYEQYF. Written as DNA, the CDR3 is TGCGCCAGCAGAACAGGGAATAACTACGAGCAGTACTTC. The gene calls are TRBV10-2 and TRBJ2-7; D perhaps matches TRBD1 (6 bases). The CDR3 runs 13 residues. The germline CDR1 and CDR2 sequences are WSHSY and SAAADI. Between the trimmed V and J ends, which lost 6 bases and 3 bases, there was a span of 12 bases.